The 22 T cell receptor beta chains below come from one sample, sequenced in a study of blood T cell repertoires in COVID-19. TCRdb's copy holds only in-frame clones and misses some; the assay was immunoSEQ multiplex PCR. Seen here are under 300,000 clones, 86% observed once, and the top ten hold around a sixth. Specimen: PBMCs or T cells enriched from blood (not recorded which). These receptors were obtained from a man between 18 and 35 years old who had recovered from COVID-19.

CDR3 in DNA: TGTGCCAGCAGCCAGCACGGGGAAGGCACAGATACGCAGTATTTT. Protein product: CASSQHGEGTDTQYF. The chain carries TRBV28 and TRBJ2-3; D may be TRBD2 (5 bases). The germline CDR1 and CDR2 sequences are MDHEN and SYDVKM. V was pared by 6 bases and J by 1 base, with 14 bases between. The CDR3 is 15 amino acids.

This clone was detected a few times. The chain is built from TRBV28 and TRBJ2-3; 10 bases are shared with TRBD1. J lost 5 bases, V lost 2 bases, and 4 bases had no gene match. CDR1 is MDHEN and CDR2 is SYDVKM in the germline V gene. The length of the CDR3 is 15 residues. CDR3: CASSLKTGGEDTQYF. The CDR3, as DNA: TGTGCCAGCAGTTTAAAGACAGGGGGCGAAGATACGCAGTATTTT.

CDR3 sequence (DNA): TGCGCCAGCAGCCAAGATCGGGCCGAGGCGGGGCCCCGGGGCGAGCAGTACTTC. Amino acids: CASSQDRAEAGPRGEQYF. The chain uses TRBV4-1 and TRBJ2-7, with D possibly being TRBD2 (6 bases). This CDR3 has 18 residues. The germline V and J ends were trimmed by 0 bases and 6 bases, with 24 bases remaining between them. The germline CDR1 and CDR2 sequences are MGHRA and YSYEKL.

The chain has TRBV13 and TRBJ2-7; possibly TRBD1 for D (7 bases). The CDR3 sequence is 15 residues long. Germline V gives CDR1 PRHDT, CDR2 FYEKMQ (reference sequence). V was clipped by 5 bases and J by 1 base, with 15 bases between them. In DNA, the CDR3 is TGTGCCAGCAGCCCTCGGACAGGAGGGTCCTACGAGCAGTACTTC. As protein: CASSPRTGGSYEQYF.

V is TRBV28 and J is TRBJ2-7, with TRBD1 matching over 8 bases. The CDR3 covers 15 residues. V shed 5 bases and J 1 base; nucleotides not matched to a gene: 7. In germline, CDR1 is MDHEN, CDR2 SYDVKM. The CDR3 loop is CASSPETGASYEQYF. The CDR3 bases are TGTGCCAGCAGTCCCGAGACAGGGGCGTCCTACGAGCAGTACTTC. The whole variable domain, filled in from reference TRBV28 and TRBJ2-7, reads DVKVTQSSRYLVKRTGEKVFLECVQDMDHENMFWYRQDPGLGLRLIYFSYDVKMKEKGDIPEGYSVSREKKERFSLILESASTNQTSMYLCASSPETGASYEQYFGPGTRLTVT.

This chain uses TRBV7-6 with TRBJ1-4; 8 bases match TRBD1. In germline, CDR1 is SGHVS, CDR2 FNYEAQ. The CDR3 consists of 20 residues. The junction had 13 bases not matched to a gene; V was cut back by 1 base and J by 0 bases. The CDR3 loop reads CASSLVEVGQAGPTNEKLFF. The DNA of the CDR3 is TGTGCCAGCAGCTTAGTCGAAGTGGGACAGGCGGGCCCAACTAATGAAAAACTGTTTTTT.

This clone was seen a few times. The V gene is TRBV27, the J gene TRBJ1-1, with TRBD1 matching over 7 bases. CDR1 and CDR2 (germline): MNHEY, SMNVEV (reference sequence). The CDR3 consists of 17 residues. Losses at the gene ends were 4 bases for V and 5 bases for J; bases not matched to a gene: 16. The CDR3 coding sequence is TGTGCCAGCAGTTCCAAGAACGACCCCAGGGGGAAAACTGAAGCTTTCTTT. Translation gives CASSSKNDPRGKTEAFF.

This clone came up a few times. V and J are TRBV29-1 and TRBJ2-3; possibly TRBD2 for D (5 bases). CDR1 is SQVTM, CDR2 ANQGSEA, per germline. The CDR3 has 13 residues. V dropped 7 bases and J dropped 1 base, with 12 bases sitting between them. This chain's CDR3 is CSALKGGTDTQYF. CDR3 coding DNA: TGCAGCGCCCTTAAGGGAGGCACAGATACGCAGTATTTT.

This clone appeared once. The junction does not match germline at one end; this may be a read error. This chain uses TRBV30 with TRBJ2-7; D ambiguous. The CDR3 covers 9 residues. CDR1 is GTSNPN, CDR2 SVGIG, per germline (reference sequence). The CDR3 nucleotides are TGTGCCTCAACCCTACCACCCACCTTC. Translating it yields CASTLPPTF.

The chain uses TRBV3-1 (or the pseudogene TRBV3-2) and TRBJ1-2; 8 nucleotides match TRBD1. Germline-derived CDR1 and CDR2 are LGHDT and YNNKEL (reference sequence). CDR3 length equals 14 residues. With 4 bases clipped from V and 5 bases from J, the junction kept 6 bases outside the gene matches. As DNA, the CDR3 is TGTGCCAGCAGCCCTCCAGGGGGCGGGTATGGCTACACCTTC. Amino acids: CASSPPGGGYGYTF.

The chain links TRBV5-1 to TRBJ1-4; 7 bases fit TRBD1. Germline V CDR1 and CDR2: SGHRS, YFSETQ. The CDR3 runs 16 residues. Unmatched junction bases numbered 13, after V lost 3 bases and J lost 8 bases. The CDR3: CASSWGTEVGEEKLFF. The CDR3 DNA reads as TGCGCCAGCAGCTGGGGGACAGAGGTCGGGGAGGAAAAACTGTTTTTT.

This clone was seen only a few times. CDR3 nucleotide sequence: TGTGCCAGCAGTTTCCCGATAAGTCTCGGGTCCGGCTACACCTTC. Translating it yields CASSFPISLGSGYTF. The V call is TRBV28, the J call TRBJ1-2, with D unresolved. This CDR3 has 15 residues. Trimming stripped 3 bases from V and 8 bases from J, with 19 bases between. Germline V gene sequence: CDR1 MDHEN, CDR2 SYDVKM.

V usage is TRBV19 and J usage is TRBJ1-4; no clear D. From germline, CDR1 is LNHDA and CDR2 SQIVND (reference sequence). The CDR3 sequence is 15 residues long. V was shortened by 3 bases and J by 8 bases, with 16 bases between the two germline ends. The CDR3 loop reads CASSIGVQRTEKLFF. DNA of the CDR3: TGTGCCAGTAGTATCGGGGTCCAACGAACCGAAAAACTGTTTTTT.

The chain is built from TRBV29-1 and TRBJ2-7; D gene uncertain. V shed 6 bases and J shed 2 bases, with 17 bases lying between them. The CDR3 is 14 residues long. Germline CDR1 and CDR2: SQVTM and ANQGSEA. The CDR3 sequence: CSVILRGSTYEQYF. The CDR3 bases are TGCAGCGTGATTCTACGAGGCAGTACCTACGAGCAGTACTTC.

The rearrangement joins TRBV27 to TRBJ2-7; the D is unclear. Trimming took 0 bases from V and 3 from J, leaving 9 bases between them. CDR3 length: 14 amino acids. The germline gives CDR1 MNHEY, CDR2 SMNVEV (reference sequence). CDR3 protein: CASSLSMTYYEQYF. CDR3 DNA: TGTGCCAGCAGTTTATCGATGACATACTACGAGCAGTACTTC.

The chain has TRBV30 and TRBJ1-1, with D maybe TRBD1 (6 bases). The CDR3 is 11 residues long. Germline lookup yields CDR1 GTSNPN and CDR2 SVGIG (reference sequence). V lost 6 bases and J lost 10, with 15 bases in between. This CDR3 is CACNSGVGAFF. DNA of the CDR3: TGTGCCTGTAACTCAGGGGTAGGAGCTTTCTTT.

The gene calls are TRBV4-2 and TRBJ1-1; 7 nucleotides line up with TRBD1. The J segment lost 4 bases and the V segment lost 6 bases, leaving 14 bases of the junction unmatched. The CDR3 loop spans 16 amino acids. Germline V gives CDR1 LGHNA, CDR2 YNFKEQ. The CDR3 is CASSPQGGQGATEAFF. Here the CDR3 DNA reads TGTGCCAGCAGTCCTCAGGGGGGACAAGGCGCCACTGAAGCTTTCTTT.

This clone was recorded only once. The rearrangement uses TRBV10-3 and TRBJ2-3, with TRBD2 as a possible D gene (6 bases). The CDR3 has 14 amino acids. Per the germline V gene, CDR1 is ENHRY and CDR2 is SYGVKD. The germline V and J ends were trimmed by 3 bases and 4 bases, with 11 bases remaining between them. The CDR3 DNA reads TGTGCCATCAGTGAAACGACTAGTTCAGATACGCAGTATTTT. Protein: CAISETTSSDTQYF.

CDR3 sequence: CASRRTGLSSYEQYF. CDR3 bases: TGTGCCAGCAGACGGACAGGGCTTAGCTCCTACGAGCAGTACTTC. The J gene is TRBJ2-7, the V gene TRBV27; 8 bases are shared with TRBD1. J was trimmed by 0 bases and V by 6 bases; bases with no gene match: 7. The CDR3 is 15 residues long. CDR1 is MNHEY, CDR2 SMNVEV, per germline (reference sequence).

The chain couples TRBV4-1 to TRBJ2-5; D call uncertain. There are 14 residues in the CDR3. CDR1 MGHRA and CDR2 YSYEKL come from the germline V gene. The germline V and J ends were trimmed by 4 bases and 1 base, with 10 bases remaining between them. The CDR3 sequence is CASSPTSSQETQYF. The CDR3, as DNA: TGCGCCAGCAGCCCTACGTCGAGCCAAGAGACCCAGTACTTC.

This clone has a handful of counts. The chain is built from TRBV3-1 (or the pseudogene TRBV3-2) and TRBJ1-4, with 7 bases lining up with TRBD1. With V trimmed by 2 bases and J by 7 bases, 4 bases remained unmatched. This CDR3 region has 14 residues. Germline lookup yields CDR1 LGHDT and CDR2 YNNKEL (reference sequence). Here the CDR3 reads CASSQKGASEKLFF. The CDR3 coding sequence is TGTGCCAGCAGCCAAAAGGGGGCCAGTGAAAAACTGTTTTTT.

This chain links TRBV6-5 with TRBJ1-2; 8 bases align to TRBD1. V lost 4 bases to trimming and J lost 5 bases; unmatched junction nucleotides: 9. The CDR3 covers 15 residues. CDR1 and CDR2 (germline): MNHEY, SVGAGI. The CDR3 sequence is CASSSPDRGWYGYTF. In DNA form, the CDR3 reads TGTGCCAGCAGTTCCCCAGACAGGGGATGGTATGGCTACACCTTC.